This TCR beta chain derives from a study of T-cell memory formation after mild COVID-19. This clonotype has more than one count but fewer than ten. TCRdb independently ran MiXCR on the 5' RACE reads; one entry per CDR3 protein. The sample includes some 210,000 distinct CDR3 sequences, roughly 27% seen only once; the top ten take roughly 11%. Sequencing was performed on PBMCs or a T cell subset sorted from them (not recorded which). This TCR came from an adult woman who had mild COVID-19 (a few samples of this study predate the infection). Cell type and time point are not known.

DNA for the CDR3: TGTGCCAGCAGTTGGGACCCCCGGGAGACCCAGTACTTC. Amino acid sequence: CASSWDPRETQYF. The rearrangement links TRBV6-6 to TRBJ2-5; D is possibly TRBD1 or TRBD2 (5 bases each). Germline V gene lookup returns CDR1 MNHNY and CDR2 SVGAGI (reference sequence). V was cut by 4 bases and J by 5 bases, with 11 bases left in between. This CDR3 has 13 residues.